This paragraph reports one T cell receptor (beta chain). No cognate antigen has been identified for it. It has no much larger one-base neighbor in the sample; base qualities were not kept. These data come from a study of T cell changes during pregnancy in multiple sclerosis (dated by TCRdb to between 2018 and 2020). In terms of the full investigation: The study examined how the T cell repertoire changed over the course of pregnancy in women with multiple sclerosis.

The CDR3 runs 13 residues from the cysteine to the phenylalanine. CDR3 DNA only is kept here, 39 bases in frame from base 1. The germline V gene gives CDR1 as SGHRS and CDR2 as YFSETQ. V is pruned by 2 bases and J by 6 bases, leaving 4 bases of the junction without a gene match. Receptors were amplified or captured by the immunoSEQ multiplex PCR assay. TCRdb obtained this table from immuneACCESS and retained in-frame rearrangements with V and J assigned. These tables miss some clones; where compared with another copy, unresolved V genes account for less than half of the shortfall, and the remainder is unexplained. Counted in this sample were about 41,000 clones; roughly 90% of them appeared once. The biggest ten clones account for 5.5% to 8% of the sample.

Specimen: CD8+ T cells from peripheral blood mononuclear cells, collected in the third trimester of pregnancy. This receptor was identified in a female donor with multiple sclerosis, enrolled in a pregnancy study. The chain couples TRBV5-1 to TRBJ1-2; TRBD1 lines up with 7 middle nucleotides. The CDR3 protein is CASSLAGGDGYTF. The sequenced DNA is TGCGCCAGCAGCTTAGCAGGGGGAGATGGCTACACCTTC.